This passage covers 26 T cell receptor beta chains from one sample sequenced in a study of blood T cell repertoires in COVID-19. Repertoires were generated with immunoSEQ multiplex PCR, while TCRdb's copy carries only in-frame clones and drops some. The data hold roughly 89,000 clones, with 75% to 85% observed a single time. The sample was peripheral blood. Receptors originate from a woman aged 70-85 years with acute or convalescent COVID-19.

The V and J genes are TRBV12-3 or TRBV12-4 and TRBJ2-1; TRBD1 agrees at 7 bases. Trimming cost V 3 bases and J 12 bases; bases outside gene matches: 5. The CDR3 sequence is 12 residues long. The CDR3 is CASSFRQGRQFF. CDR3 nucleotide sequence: TGTGCCAGCAGTTTCCGACAGGGAAGGCAGTTCTTC.

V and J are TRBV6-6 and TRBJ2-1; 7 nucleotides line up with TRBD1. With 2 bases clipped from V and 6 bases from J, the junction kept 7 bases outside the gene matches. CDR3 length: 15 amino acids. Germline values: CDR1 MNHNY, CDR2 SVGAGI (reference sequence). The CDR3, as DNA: TGTGCCAGCAGTTACCCCCTGGGACAGACCAATGAGCAGTTCTTC. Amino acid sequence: CASSYPLGQTNEQFF.

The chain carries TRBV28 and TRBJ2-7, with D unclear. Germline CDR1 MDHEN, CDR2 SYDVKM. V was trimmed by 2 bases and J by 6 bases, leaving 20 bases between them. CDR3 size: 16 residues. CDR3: CASSLTRRLTGSEQYF. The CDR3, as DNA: TGTGCCAGCAGTTTAACCCGACGATTGACTGGGTCCGAGCAGTACTTC.

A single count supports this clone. CDR3: CASTGTGESPLHF. The DNA for the CDR3 is TGTGCCAGCACCGGGACAGGGGAATCACCCCTCCACTTT. V and J are TRBV6-6 and TRBJ1-6; 10 positions agree with TRBD1. Germline-derived CDR1 and CDR2 are MNHNY and SVGAGI (reference sequence). The junction had 4 bases not matched to a gene; V was cut back by 7 bases and J by 10 bases. The CDR3 spans 13 residues.

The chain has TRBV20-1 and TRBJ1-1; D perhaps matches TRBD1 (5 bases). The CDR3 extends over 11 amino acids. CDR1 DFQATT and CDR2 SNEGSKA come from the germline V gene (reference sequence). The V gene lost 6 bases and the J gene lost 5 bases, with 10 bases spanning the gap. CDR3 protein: CSANRGTEAFF. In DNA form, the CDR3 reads TGCAGTGCAAATAGGGGAACTGAAGCTTTCTTT.

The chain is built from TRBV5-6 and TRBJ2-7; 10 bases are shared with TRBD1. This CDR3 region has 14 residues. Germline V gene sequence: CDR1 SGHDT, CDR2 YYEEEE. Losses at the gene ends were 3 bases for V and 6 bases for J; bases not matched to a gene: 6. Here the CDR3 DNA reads TGTGCCAGCAGCTCGGGACAGGGGATCCGCGAGCAGTACTTC. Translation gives CASSSGQGIREQYF.

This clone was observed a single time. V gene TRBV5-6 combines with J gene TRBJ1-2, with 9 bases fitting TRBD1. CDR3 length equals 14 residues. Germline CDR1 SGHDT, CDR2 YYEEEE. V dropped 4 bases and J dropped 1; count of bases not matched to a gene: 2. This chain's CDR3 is CASSGQGRNYGYTF. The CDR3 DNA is TGTGCCAGCAGCGGACAGGGGCGTAACTATGGCTACACCTTC.

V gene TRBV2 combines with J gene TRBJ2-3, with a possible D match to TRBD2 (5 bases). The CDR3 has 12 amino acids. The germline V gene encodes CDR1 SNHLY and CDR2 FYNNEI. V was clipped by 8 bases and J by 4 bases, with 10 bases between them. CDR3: CASRLLADTQYF. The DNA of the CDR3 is TGTGCCAGCCGCCTACTAGCAGATACGCAGTATTTT.

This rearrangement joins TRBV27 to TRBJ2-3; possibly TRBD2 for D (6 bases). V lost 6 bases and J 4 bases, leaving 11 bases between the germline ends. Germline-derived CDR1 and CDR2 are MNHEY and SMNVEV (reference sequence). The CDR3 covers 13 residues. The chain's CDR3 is CASRPAGPDTQYF. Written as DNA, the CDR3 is TGTGCCAGCAGACCTGCGGGGCCAGATACGCAGTATTTT.

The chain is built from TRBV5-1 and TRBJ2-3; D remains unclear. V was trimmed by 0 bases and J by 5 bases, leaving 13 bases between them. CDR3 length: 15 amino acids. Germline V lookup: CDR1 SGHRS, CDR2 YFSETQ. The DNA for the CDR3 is TGCGCCAGCAGCTTGGACCCGTGGGCACGAGATACGCAGTATTTT. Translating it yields CASSLDPWARDTQYF.

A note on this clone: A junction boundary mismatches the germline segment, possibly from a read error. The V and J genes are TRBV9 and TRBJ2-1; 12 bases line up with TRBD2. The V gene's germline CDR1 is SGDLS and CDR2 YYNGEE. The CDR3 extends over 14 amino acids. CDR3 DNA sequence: TGTGCCACCAGCAGGACTAGCGGGATCGATGAGCAGTTCTTC. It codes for CATSRTSGIDEQFF.

The CDR3 coding sequence is TGTGCCAGCAGCGTAGCTACGGGGGGTGATACGCAGTATTTT. Its translation is CASSVATGGDTQYF. The rearrangement joins TRBV9 to TRBJ2-3; TRBD2 matches 7 bases. Germline CDR1 is SGDLS and CDR2 is YYNGEE. The CDR3 runs 14 residues. After removal of 0 bases from V and 6 bases from J, the junction contained 4 bases not matched to a gene.

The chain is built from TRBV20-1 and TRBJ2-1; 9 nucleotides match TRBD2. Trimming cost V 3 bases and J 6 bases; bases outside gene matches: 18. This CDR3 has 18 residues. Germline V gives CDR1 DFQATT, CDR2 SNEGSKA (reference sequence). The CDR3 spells CSASDYWATCGGANEQFF. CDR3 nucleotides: TGCAGTGCTAGTGATTATTGGGCAACTTGCGGGGGGGCCAATGAGCAGTTCTTC.

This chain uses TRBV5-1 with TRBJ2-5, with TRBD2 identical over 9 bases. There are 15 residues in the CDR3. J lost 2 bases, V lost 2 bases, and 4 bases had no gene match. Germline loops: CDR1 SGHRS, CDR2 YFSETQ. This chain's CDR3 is CASSFTSGPQETQYF. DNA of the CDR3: TGCGCCAGCAGCTTCACTAGCGGGCCGCAAGAGACCCAGTACTTC. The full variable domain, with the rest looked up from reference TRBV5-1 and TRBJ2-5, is KAGVTQTPRYLIKTRGQQVTLSCSPISGHRSVSWYQQTPGQGLQFLFEYFSETQRNKGNFPGRFSGRQFSNSRSEMNVSTLELGDSALYLCASSFTSGPQETQYFGPGTRLLVL.

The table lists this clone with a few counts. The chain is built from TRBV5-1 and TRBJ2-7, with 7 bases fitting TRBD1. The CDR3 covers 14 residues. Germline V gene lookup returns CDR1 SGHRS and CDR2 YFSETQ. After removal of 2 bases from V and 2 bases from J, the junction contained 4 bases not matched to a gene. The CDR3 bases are TGCGCCAGCAGCTTCGACAGGGCGCCCTACGAGCAGTACTTC. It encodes CASSFDRAPYEQYF.

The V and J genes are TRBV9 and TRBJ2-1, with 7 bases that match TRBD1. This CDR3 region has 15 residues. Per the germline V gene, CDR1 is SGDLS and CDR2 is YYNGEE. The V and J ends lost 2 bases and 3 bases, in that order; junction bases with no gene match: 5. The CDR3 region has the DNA TGTGCCAGCAGCGTCACGGGACAGATCTACAATGAGCAGTTCTTC. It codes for CASSVTGQIYNEQFF.

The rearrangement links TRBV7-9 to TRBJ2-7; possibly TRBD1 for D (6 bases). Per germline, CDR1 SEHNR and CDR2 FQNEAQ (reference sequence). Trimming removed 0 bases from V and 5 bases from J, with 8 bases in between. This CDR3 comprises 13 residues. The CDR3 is CASSLADSDEQYF. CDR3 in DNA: TGTGCCAGCAGCTTAGCGGACAGCGACGAGCAGTACTTC.

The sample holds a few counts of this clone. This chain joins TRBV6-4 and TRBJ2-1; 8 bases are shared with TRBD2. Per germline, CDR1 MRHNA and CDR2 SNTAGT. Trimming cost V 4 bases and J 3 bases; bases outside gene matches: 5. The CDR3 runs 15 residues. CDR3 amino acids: CASSVRAGDYNEQFF. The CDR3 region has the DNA TGTGCCAGCAGTGTAAGAGCGGGGGACTACAATGAGCAGTTCTTC.

CDR3 region: CASSSRGGLPGELFF. The CDR3 coding sequence is TGTGCCAGCAGTTCGCGGGGGGGCCTTCCCGGGGAGCTGTTTTTT. This chain joins TRBV6-2 or TRBV6-3 and TRBJ2-2; 9 nucleotides align to TRBD2. CDR1 and CDR2 (germline): MNHEY, SVGEGT. Unmatched junction bases numbered 6, after V lost 4 bases and J lost 6 bases. The CDR3 covers 15 residues.

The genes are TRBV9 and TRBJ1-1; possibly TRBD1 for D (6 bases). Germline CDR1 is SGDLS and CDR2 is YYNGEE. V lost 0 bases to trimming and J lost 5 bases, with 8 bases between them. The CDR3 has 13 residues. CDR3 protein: CASSVAGQTEAFF. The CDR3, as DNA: TGTGCCAGCAGCGTAGCAGGACAGACTGAAGCTTTCTTT.

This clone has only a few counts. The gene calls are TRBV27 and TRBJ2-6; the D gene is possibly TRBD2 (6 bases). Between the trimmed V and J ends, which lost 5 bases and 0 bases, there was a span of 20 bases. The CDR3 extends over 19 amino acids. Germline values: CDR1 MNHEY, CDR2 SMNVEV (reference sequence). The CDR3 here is CASSGGKRGSHSGANVLTF. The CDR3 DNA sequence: TGTGCCAGCAGTGGGGGGAAGAGGGGATCCCACTCTGGGGCCAACGTCCTGACTTTC.

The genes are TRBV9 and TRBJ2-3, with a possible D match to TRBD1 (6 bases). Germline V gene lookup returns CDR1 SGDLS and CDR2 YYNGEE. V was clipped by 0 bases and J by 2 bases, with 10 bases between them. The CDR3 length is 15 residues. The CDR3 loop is CASSVEQGFTDTQYF. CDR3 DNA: TGTGCCAGCAGCGTAGAACAGGGTTTCACAGATACGCAGTATTTT.

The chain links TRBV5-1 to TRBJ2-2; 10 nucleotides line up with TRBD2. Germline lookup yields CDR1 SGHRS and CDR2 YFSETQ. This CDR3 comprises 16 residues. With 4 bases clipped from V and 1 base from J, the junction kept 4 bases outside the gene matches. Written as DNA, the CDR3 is TGCGCCAGCAGCATCCGACTAGCGGGGAACACCGGGGAGCTGTTTTTT. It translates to CASSIRLAGNTGELFF.

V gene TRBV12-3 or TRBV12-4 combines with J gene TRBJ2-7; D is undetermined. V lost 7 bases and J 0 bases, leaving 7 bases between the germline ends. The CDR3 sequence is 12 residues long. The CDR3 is CASMGSSYEQYF. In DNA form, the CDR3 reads TGTGCCAGCATGGGCAGCTCCTACGAGCAGTACTTC.

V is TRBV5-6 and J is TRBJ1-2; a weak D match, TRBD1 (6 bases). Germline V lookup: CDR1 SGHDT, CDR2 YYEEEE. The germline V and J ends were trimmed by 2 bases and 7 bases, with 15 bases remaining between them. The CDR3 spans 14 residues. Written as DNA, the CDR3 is TGTGCCAGCAGCTTTAGATCTGAGGGGGTTGGCTACACCTTC. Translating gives CASSFRSEGVGYTF.

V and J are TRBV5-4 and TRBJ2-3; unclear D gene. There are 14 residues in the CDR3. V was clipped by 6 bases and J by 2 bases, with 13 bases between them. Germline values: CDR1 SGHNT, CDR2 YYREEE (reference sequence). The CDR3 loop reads CASKQQINTDTQYF. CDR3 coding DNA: TGTGCCAGCAAGCAACAGATTAACACAGATACGCAGTATTTT.